A single sample is the source of the 9 T cell receptor beta chains below, sequenced in a study of post-analysis software for immune sequencing data. Antigens for these TCRs are unknown. Each TCR beta cDNA library carried unique molecular identifiers. One entry per CDR3 protein results from TCRdb running MiXCR on the PCR reads. The repertoire holds roughly 700,000 distinct CDR3 sequences, with 25% to 30% as singletons. Study observations and caveats: Comparison of patients with controls showed roughly five TRBV segments more frequent in patients, TRBV5-6, TRBV5-1 and TRBV20-1 among them.

The sequencing sample was made of blood. The receptor set was obtained from a girl between 10 and 17 years old with multiple sclerosis.

The J gene is TRBJ1-2, the V gene TRBV5-6, with a weak D call TRBD1 (5 bases). The CDR3 is 12 residues long. Trimming removed 1 base at V and 7 bases at J, with 8 bases between. Germline V gives CDR1 SGHDT, CDR2 YYEEEE. The CDR3 sequence is CASSLRGGGYTF. In DNA, the CDR3 is TGTGCCAGCAGCTTGAGGGGTGGTGGCTACACCTTC.

A few counts support this clonotype. V and J are TRBV15 and TRBJ1-2; 7 bases fit TRBD1. Germline V CDR1 and CDR2: LNHNV, YYDKDF (reference sequence). CDR3 size: 13 residues. V gave up 3 bases and J gave up 7 bases; unmatched junction bases: 5. This CDR3 is CATSSDRVLGYTF. The CDR3 DNA sequence: TGTGCCACCAGCAGCGACAGGGTTCTTGGCTACACCTTC. Full variable domain (missing parts from reference TRBV15 and TRBJ1-2): DAMVIQNPRYQVTQFGKPVTLSCSQTLNHNVMYWYQQKSSQAPKLLFHYYDKDFNNEADTPDNFQSRRPNTSFCFLDIRSPGLGDTAMYLCATSSDRVLGYTFGSGTRLTVV.

V and J are TRBV28 and TRBJ2-4; perhaps TRBD1 as D (5 bases). The closer fit of TRBJ2-5 to the DNA end suggests the J call may be wrong. The CDR3 runs 14 residues. Germline V gene data show CDR1 as MDHEN and CDR2 as SYDVKM. CDR3 sequence reads: CASSTSGLEETQYF. The CDR3 DNA reads as TGTGCCAGCAGTACTTCAGGGCTTGAAGAGACCCAGTACTTC.

The gene calls are TRBV18 and TRBJ1-1; maybe TRBD1 (6 bases). The V gene lost 3 bases and the J gene lost 6 bases, with 17 bases spanning the gap. In germline, CDR1 is KGHSH, CDR2 LQKENI. This CDR3 contains 15 residues. CDR3 amino acids: CASSPRVEQGSEAFF. Written as DNA, the CDR3 is TGTGCCAGCTCACCGAGGGTAGAACAGGGCTCTGAAGCTTTCTTT.

This clonotype was seen ten or more times. The chain uses TRBV5-1 and TRBJ2-3; 7 bases line up with TRBD2. The germline V gene encodes CDR1 SGHRS and CDR2 YFSETQ. The CDR3 is 16 amino acids. Trimming at V came to 1 base and at J to 0 bases, leaving 5 bases not matched to a gene. CDR3 region: CASSLRRGSSTDTQYF. The DNA for the CDR3 is TGCGCCAGCAGCTTGCGGCGGGGGAGTAGCACAGATACGCAGTATTTT.

The CDR3 DNA is TGTGCCACCAGCAGAGATCAATTTCGGGGCTACACCTTC. Translation gives CATSRDQFRGYTF. V gene TRBV15 combines with J gene TRBJ1-2; D remains unclear. Trimming took off 0 bases at V and 8 bases at J, with 10 bases between the two ends. CDR1 is LNHNV, CDR2 YYDKDF, per germline (reference sequence). The CDR3 contains 13 residues. The full variable domain, completed using reference TRBV15 and TRBJ1-2, is DAMVIQNPRYQVTQFGKPVTLSCSQTLNHNVMYWYQQKSSQAPKLLFHYYDKDFNNEADTPDNFQSRRPNTSFCFLDIRSPGLGDTAMYLCATSRDQFRGYTFGSGTRLTVV.

This chain joins TRBV9 and TRBJ1-2; possible D gene TRBD1, 5 bases. This CDR3 contains 15 residues. Germline V gene data show CDR1 as SGDLS and CDR2 as YYNGEE. V was shortened by 4 bases and J by 5 bases, with 18 bases between the two germline ends. CDR3 in amino acids: CASSPVSGNSYGYTF. DNA for the CDR3: TGTGCCAGCAGCCCTGTTTCAGGGAACTCTTATGGCTACACCTTC.

The CDR3: CASNPTSASYEQYF. The CDR3 DNA follows: TGCGCCAGCAACCCGACTAGTGCCTCCTACGAGCAGTACTTC. The J gene is TRBJ2-7, the V gene TRBV5-1; maybe TRBD2 (6 bases). The germline CDR1 and CDR2 sequences are SGHRS and YFSETQ. Trimming cost V 6 bases and J 0 bases, with 13 bases left between them. CDR3 size: 14 residues. The full variable domain, rest sourced from reference TRBV5-1 and TRBJ2-7, is KAGVTQTPRYLIKTRGQQVTLSCSPISGHRSVSWYQQTPGQGLQFLFEYFSETQRNKGNFPGRFSGRQFSNSRSEMNVSTLELGDSALYLCASNPTSASYEQYFGPGTRLTVT.

V is TRBV29-1 and J is TRBJ1-2; D not resolved. The germline V gene has CDR1 SQVTM and CDR2 ANQGSEA. V lost 3 bases and J lost 0, with 20 bases in between. The CDR3 extends over 17 amino acids. CDR3 in amino acids: CSVDRPGEADPNYGYTF. CDR3 bases: TGCAGCGTTGATCGCCCCGGTGAGGCAGACCCTAACTATGGCTACACCTTC.